Listed here are 22 T cell receptor beta chains from one sample, sequenced in a study of cytomegalovirus exposure and HLA in healthy donors. This PCR relied on a set of 60 Vbeta primers and 13 Jbeta primers. Clones were read by immunoSEQ multiplex PCR, and TCRdb kept only the in-frame ones, dropping some. The sample has some 150,000 clones; 75% to 80% are singletons. The sequencing sample was made of PBMCs. The source is a male donor in good health and CMV-seronegative.

CDR3 nucleotide sequence: TGTGCCAGCAGTGACTCTCCGGGAGTCGATCACAATGAGCAGTTCTTC. Protein: CASSDSPGVDHNEQFF. This rearrangement joins TRBV6-4 to TRBJ2-1; possibly TRBD2 for D (6 bases). V lost 0 bases and J lost 5, with 14 bases in between. From germline, CDR1 is MRHNA and CDR2 SNTAGT. This CDR3 spans 16 amino acids.

This clone has just one count. The chain couples TRBV9 to TRBJ1-4, with D possibly being TRBD1 (5 bases). V lost 0 bases to trimming and J lost 7 bases, with 16 bases between them. Germline V gene data show CDR1 as SGDLS and CDR2 as YYNGEE. The CDR3 totals 16 residues. CDR3 in DNA: TGTGCCAGCAGCGTAGCGGAGGGGTTGGGCGGTGAAAAACTGTTTTTT. Translated, it gives CASSVAEGLGGEKLFF.

V gene TRBV10-3 combines with J gene TRBJ1-6; 7 bases align to TRBD1. Germline values: CDR1 ENHRY, CDR2 SYGVKD. Trimming at V came to 0 bases and at J to 8 bases, leaving 4 bases not matched to a gene. This CDR3 is 15 amino acids long. The CDR3 DNA sequence: TGTGCCATCAGTGAGTCGACACAGGGGCATTCACCCCTCCACTTT. Translated: CAISESTQGHSPLHF.

V usage is TRBV19 and J usage is TRBJ2-7; 8 bases map to TRBD1. The CDR3 spans 14 residues. Germline CDR1 LNHDA, CDR2 SQIVND (reference sequence). The junction had 8 bases not matched to a gene; V was cut back by 10 bases and J by 0 bases. CDR3 protein: CATRWTGNSYEQYF. The CDR3 region has the DNA TGTGCCACCCGCTGGACAGGGAACTCCTACGAGCAGTACTTC. Based on the CDR3 plus reference TRBV19 and TRBJ2-7, the full variable domain is DGGITQSPKYLFRKEGQNVTLSCEQNLNHDAMYWYRQDPGQGLRLIYYSQIVNDFQKGDIAEGYSVSREKKESFPLTVTSAQKNPTAFYLCATRWTGNSYEQYFGPGTRLTVT.

This chain uses TRBV7-8 with TRBJ1-3, with 9 bases identical to TRBD1. After removal of 5 bases from V and 0 bases from J, the junction contained 5 bases not matched to a gene. Germline values: CDR1 SGHVS, CDR2 FQNEAQ. The CDR3 sequence is 16 residues long. CDR3 bases: TGTGCCAGCAGCGACAGGGGGGCATACTCTGGAAACACCATATATTTT. It specifies CASSDRGAYSGNTIYF.

This chain connects TRBV5-6 to TRBJ2-3; 11 nucleotides align to TRBD1. CDR3 length: 16 amino acids. The trim removed 1 base at V and 6 bases at J, leaving 7 bases unmatched. The germline V gene encodes CDR1 SGHDT and CDR2 YYEEEE. This CDR3 is CASSLLGQGARDTQYF. The CDR3 DNA reads as TGTGCCAGCAGCTTGTTAGGACAGGGGGCAAGGGATACGCAGTATTTT.

This rearrangement joins TRBV9 to TRBJ2-2, with a possible D match to TRBD2 (5 bases). The germline CDR1 and CDR2 sequences are SGDLS and YYNGEE. The CDR3 totals 14 residues. V gave up 0 bases and J gave up 6 bases, with 9 bases separating them. The CDR3 here is CASSVGTLSGELFF. In nucleotides, the CDR3 is TGTGCCAGCAGCGTAGGGACTCTTTCCGGGGAGCTGTTTTTT.

CDR3 loop: CASSLLRGPYEQYF. In DNA form, the CDR3 reads TGTGCCAGCAGCCTCCTCAGGGGTCCCTACGAGCAGTACTTC. The rearrangement links TRBV27 to TRBJ2-7; D may be TRBD1 (6 bases). There are 14 residues in the CDR3. Germline values: CDR1 MNHEY, CDR2 SMNVEV (reference sequence). Trimming took 6 bases from V and 2 from J, leaving 14 bases between them.

The chain has TRBV5-1 and TRBJ2-7; 8 nucleotides agree with TRBD2. With V trimmed by 3 bases and J by 5 bases, 7 bases remained unmatched. Looked up from germline, CDR1 is SGHRS and CDR2 is YFSETQ. This CDR3 contains 14 residues. The chain's CDR3 is CASSSGGGSHEQYF. CDR3 in DNA: TGCGCCAGCAGCTCGGGGGGGGGCAGCCACGAGCAGTACTTC.

The chain is built from TRBV9 and TRBJ1-5; tentatively, D is TRBD1 (5 bases). CDR3 length: 14 amino acids. Trimming left V 4 bases short and J 1 base short, with 9 bases between. Germline lookup yields CDR1 SGDLS and CDR2 YYNGEE. CDR3 bases: TGTGCCAGCAGCCAGGGTCCGAGCAATCAGCCCCAGCATTTT. This sequence encodes CASSQGPSNQPQHF.

The chain is built from TRBV19 and TRBJ1-1; 11 bases map to TRBD1. V lost 4 bases, J lost 11 bases, and 3 bases stayed unmatched. CDR1 is LNHDA and CDR2 is SQIVND in the germline V gene (reference sequence). The CDR3 is 12 residues long. CDR3 loop: CASSNGQGAAFF. The DNA for the CDR3 is TGTGCCAGTAGTAACGGACAGGGGGCGGCTTTCTTT.

The chain couples TRBV30 to TRBJ1-2; TRBD1 might be the D (5 bases). The V end lost 0 bases, the J end lost 4 bases, and 9 bases lay between the germline ends. This CDR3 spans 13 amino acids. Per the germline V gene, CDR1 is GTSNPN and CDR2 is SVGIG (reference sequence). As DNA, the CDR3 is TGTGCCTGGAGTGTCCAGGGAATCTATGGCTACACCTTC. It translates to CAWSVQGIYGYTF.

The chain is built from TRBV11-2 and TRBJ2-1; the D is unclear. V lost 1 base and J 4 bases, leaving 8 bases between the germline ends. Germline CDR1 SGHAT, CDR2 FQNNGV. The CDR3 has 14 amino acids. CDR3 bases: TGTGCCAGCAGCTTAGTAGTCGGGTACAATGAGCAGTTCTTC. Translating it yields CASSLVVGYNEQFF.

The chain joins TRBV2 to TRBJ2-1; 7 bases are shared with TRBD2. Germline CDR1 and CDR2: SNHLY and FYNNEI. Losses at the gene ends were 6 bases for V and 3 bases for J; bases not matched to a gene: 5. The CDR3 totals 14 residues. CDR3 loop: CASRSRDYYNEQFF. In DNA, the CDR3 is TGTGCCAGCAGAAGCCGGGACTACTACAATGAGCAGTTCTTC. The full variable domain, completed using reference TRBV2 and TRBJ2-1, is EPEVTQTPSHQVTQMGQEVILRCVPISNHLYFYWYRQILGQKVEFLVSFYNNEISEKSEIFDDQFSVERPDGSNFTLKIRSTKLEDSAMYFCASRSRDYYNEQFFGPGTRLTVL.

This sequence joins TRBV6-5 and TRBJ2-1; tentative D call: TRBD2 (6 bases). V was cut by 6 bases and J by 9 bases, with 18 bases left in between. The CDR3 consists of 14 residues. From germline, CDR1 is MNHEY and CDR2 SVGAGI. CDR3: CASSLNTGVGEQFF. The CDR3, as DNA: TGTGCCAGCAGCCTCAATACGGGAGTAGGTGAGCAGTTCTTC.

The chain couples TRBV30 to TRBJ1-6; D might be TRBD1 (5 bases). From germline, CDR1 is GTSNPN and CDR2 SVGIG (reference sequence). Trimming cost V 0 bases and J 8 bases, with 11 bases left between them. The CDR3 is 14 residues long. Here the CDR3 reads CAWSVARADSPLHF. Here the CDR3 DNA reads TGTGCCTGGAGTGTGGCCAGGGCGGATTCACCCCTCCACTTT.

The rearrangement uses TRBV6-6 and TRBJ2-5, with D possibly TRBD1 on 6 matching bases. Germline loops: CDR1 MNHNY, CDR2 SVGAGI (reference sequence). This CDR3 contains 15 residues. V gave up 2 bases and J gave up 2 bases, with 12 bases separating them. The CDR3 region is CASSYTRTVQETQYF. CDR3 DNA sequence: TGTGCCAGCAGTTACACCAGGACAGTTCAAGAGACCCAGTACTTC.

Only a few counts were recorded for this clone. V usage is TRBV9 and J usage is TRBJ2-3; TRBD2 matches at 12 bases. This CDR3 is built from 17 residues. Germline loops: CDR1 SGDLS, CDR2 YYNGEE. Trimming took 0 bases from V and 2 from J; bases not matched to a gene: 4. CDR3 in amino acids: CASSVGGLAGFTDTQYF. The DNA for the CDR3 is TGTGCCAGCAGCGTAGGGGGACTAGCGGGCTTCACAGATACGCAGTATTTT.

A few counts support this clone. This CDR3 is CASKDRVGLTDTQYF. Written as DNA, the CDR3 is TGTGCCAGCAAAGACAGGGTTGGCCTCACAGATACGCAGTATTTT. This chain connects TRBV27 to TRBJ2-3; TRBD1 matches at 7 bases. The germline gives CDR1 MNHEY, CDR2 SMNVEV (reference sequence). This CDR3 is 15 amino acids long. With 7 bases clipped from V and 2 bases from J, the junction kept 9 bases outside the gene matches.

This chain uses TRBV6-6 with TRBJ1-1; no firm D call. Germline V gene sequence: CDR1 MNHNY, CDR2 SVGAGI (reference sequence). The CDR3 spans 14 residues. V was cut by 0 bases and J by 1 base, with 6 bases left in between. CDR3 sequence reads: CASSYSAGNTEAFF. CDR3 in DNA: TGTGCCAGCAGTTACTCCGCCGGGAACACTGAAGCTTTCTTT.

On this clone: An end of the junction does not agree with germline; a read error may underlie this. The CDR3 bases are TGTGTCAGCAGCTTATTTTTAGGGGCTGAAGCTTTCTTT. Amino acid sequence: CVSSLFLGAEAFF. V usage is TRBV7-3 and J usage is TRBJ1-1; possibly TRBD1 for D (5 bases). Per the germline V gene, CDR1 is SGHTA and CDR2 is FQGTGA. The CDR3 covers 13 residues.

This rearrangement joins TRBV11-2 to TRBJ2-1, with 9 bases fitting TRBD2. This CDR3 spans 18 amino acids. The V gene's germline CDR1 is SGHAT and CDR2 FQNNGV. The ends lost 4 bases at V and 0 bases at J; junction bases unmatched: 10. The CDR3 sequence: CASSSTSLSGSSYNEQFF. The CDR3 nucleotides are TGTGCCAGCAGCTCGACAAGCCTTAGCGGGAGCTCCTACAATGAGCAGTTCTTC.